This entry features one T cell receptor beta chain sequence. Its target is not known. The CDR3 sequence is 13 residues long. V was pared by 5 bases and J by 5 bases, with 12 bases between. CDR1 is MNHNY and CDR2 is SVGAGI in the germline V gene (reference sequence). TCRdb reprocessed the reads with MiXCR, giving one entry per CDR3 protein. The sample has a few hundred thousand distinct CDR3 sequences; more than 30% are singletons. The source of the sample is a study of T cell repertoires in cytomegalovirus infection. Turning to the study itself: The authors relied on CMV epitopes, both recently identified HLA-C-restricted and well-studied HLA-B-restricted. Public TCR beta signature analysis indicated the presence of both CMV infection and matching HLA type. Points from the study as a whole: HLA-C-restricted CMV-specific TCR beta clonotypes were dominant in the ex vivo response. Cumulative frequency of public TCR beta families picked out carriers of CMV plus the relevant HLA.

The V gene is TRBV6-6, the J gene TRBJ1-1; no clear D. Sequences were derived from cultured PBMCs, sampled from culture after CMV antigen stimulation. This receptor was identified in a human donor in good health (CMV status not recorded). Some clones in this sample may be carry-over from other donors' samples. In DNA, the CDR3 is TGTGCCAGCAGTGCCCTTACAAGAACTGAAGCTTTCTTT. Translating gives CASSALTRTEAFF.